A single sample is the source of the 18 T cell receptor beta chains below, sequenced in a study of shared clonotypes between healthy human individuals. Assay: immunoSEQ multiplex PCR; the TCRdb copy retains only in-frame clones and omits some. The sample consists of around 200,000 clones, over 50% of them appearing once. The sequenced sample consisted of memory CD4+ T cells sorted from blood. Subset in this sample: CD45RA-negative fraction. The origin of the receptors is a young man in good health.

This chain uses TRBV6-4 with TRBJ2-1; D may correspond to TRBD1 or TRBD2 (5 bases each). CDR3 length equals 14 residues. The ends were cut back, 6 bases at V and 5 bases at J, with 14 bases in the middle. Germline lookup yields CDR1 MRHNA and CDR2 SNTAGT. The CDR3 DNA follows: TGTGCCAGCAGCTACGTGACGGGGCACAATGAGCAGTTCTTC. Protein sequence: CASSYVTGHNEQFF.

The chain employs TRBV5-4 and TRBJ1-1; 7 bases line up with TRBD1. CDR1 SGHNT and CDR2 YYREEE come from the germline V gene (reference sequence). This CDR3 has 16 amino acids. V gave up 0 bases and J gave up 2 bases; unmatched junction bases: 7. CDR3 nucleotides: TGTGCCAGCAGCTTGGTAGGGGGCGGGGGAAACACTGAAGCTTTCTTT. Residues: CASSLVGGGGNTEAFF.

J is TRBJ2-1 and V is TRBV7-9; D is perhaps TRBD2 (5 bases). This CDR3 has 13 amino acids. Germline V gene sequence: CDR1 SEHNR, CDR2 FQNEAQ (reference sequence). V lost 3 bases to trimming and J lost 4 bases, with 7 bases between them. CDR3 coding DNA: TGTGCCAGCAGCTTGGGAGCATACAATGAGCAGTTCTTC. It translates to CASSLGAYNEQFF.

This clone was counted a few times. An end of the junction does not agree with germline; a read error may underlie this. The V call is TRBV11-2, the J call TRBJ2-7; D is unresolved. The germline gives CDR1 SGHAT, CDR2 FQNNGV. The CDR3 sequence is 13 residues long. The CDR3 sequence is CASTIKPSHEQYF. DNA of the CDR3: TGTGCCAGCACTATAAAGCCCTCCCACGAGCAGTACTTC.

CDR3 bases: TGTGCCAGCTCACCCCCCCATGGGAAAGGTGACTACGAGCAGTACTTC. Translation gives CASSPPHGKGDYEQYF. J is TRBJ2-7 and V is TRBV18, with D uncertain. Per the germline V gene, CDR1 is KGHSH and CDR2 is LQKENI. The CDR3 extends over 16 amino acids. V lost 3 bases, J lost 3 bases, and 18 bases lay in between. Combining the CDR3 with reference TRBV18 and TRBJ2-7 gives the whole variable domain NAGVMQNPRHLVRRRGQEARLRCSPMKGHSHVYWYRQLPEEGLKFMVYLQKENIIDESGMPKERFSAEFPKEGPSILRIQQVVRGDSAAYFCASSPPHGKGDYEQYFGPGTRLTVT.

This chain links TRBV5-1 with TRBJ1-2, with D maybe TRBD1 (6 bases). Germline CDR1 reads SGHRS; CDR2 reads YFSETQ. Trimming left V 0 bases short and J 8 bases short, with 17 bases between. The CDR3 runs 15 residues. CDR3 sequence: CASSLGSWGQGGYTF. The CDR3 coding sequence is TGCGCCAGCAGCTTGGGTTCCTGGGGGCAAGGAGGCTACACCTTC.

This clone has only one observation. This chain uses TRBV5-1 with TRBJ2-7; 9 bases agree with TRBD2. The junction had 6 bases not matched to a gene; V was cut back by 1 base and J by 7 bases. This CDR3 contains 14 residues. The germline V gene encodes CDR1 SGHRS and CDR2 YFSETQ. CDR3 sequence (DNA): TGCGCCAGCAGCTTGATAGCGGGAGATGTTGAGCAGTACTTC. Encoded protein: CASSLIAGDVEQYF. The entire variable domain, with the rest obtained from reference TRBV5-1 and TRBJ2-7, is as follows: KAGVTQTPRYLIKTRGQQVTLSCSPISGHRSVSWYQQTPGQGLQFLFEYFSETQRNKGNFPGRFSGRQFSNSRSEMNVSTLELGDSALYLCASSLIAGDVEQYFGPGTRLTVT.

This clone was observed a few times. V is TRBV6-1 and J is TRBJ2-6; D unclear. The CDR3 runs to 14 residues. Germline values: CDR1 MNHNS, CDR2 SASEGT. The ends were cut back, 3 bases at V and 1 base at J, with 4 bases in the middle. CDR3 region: CASSERSGANVLTF. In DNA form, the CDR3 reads TGTGCCAGCAGTGAGCGGTCTGGGGCCAACGTCCTGACTTTC.

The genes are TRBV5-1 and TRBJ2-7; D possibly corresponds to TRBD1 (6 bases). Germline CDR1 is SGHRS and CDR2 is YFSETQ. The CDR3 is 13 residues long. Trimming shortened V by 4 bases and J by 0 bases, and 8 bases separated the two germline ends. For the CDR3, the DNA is TGCGCCAGCAGCGTACAGGGCTCCTACGAGCAGTACTTC. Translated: CASSVQGSYEQYF.

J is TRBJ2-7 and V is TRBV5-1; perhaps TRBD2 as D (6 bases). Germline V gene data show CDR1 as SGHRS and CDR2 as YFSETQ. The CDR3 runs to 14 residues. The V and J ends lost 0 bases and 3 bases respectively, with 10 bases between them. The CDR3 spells CASSLDGRGYEQYF. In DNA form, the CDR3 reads TGCGCCAGCAGCTTGGACGGGAGAGGCTACGAGCAGTACTTC.

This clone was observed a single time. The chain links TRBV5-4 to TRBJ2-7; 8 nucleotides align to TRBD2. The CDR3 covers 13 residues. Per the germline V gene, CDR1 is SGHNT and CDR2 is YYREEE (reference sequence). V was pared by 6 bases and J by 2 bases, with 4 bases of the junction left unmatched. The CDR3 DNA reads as TGTGCCAGCACTATAGCGGGGACCTACGAGCAGTACTTC. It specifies CASTIAGTYEQYF. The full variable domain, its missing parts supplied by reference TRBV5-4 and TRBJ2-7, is ETGVTQSPTHLIKTRGQQVTLRCSSQSGHNTVSWYQQALGQGPQFIFQYYREEENGRGNFPPRFSGLQFPNYSSELNVNALELDDSALYLCASTIAGTYEQYFGPGTRLTVT.

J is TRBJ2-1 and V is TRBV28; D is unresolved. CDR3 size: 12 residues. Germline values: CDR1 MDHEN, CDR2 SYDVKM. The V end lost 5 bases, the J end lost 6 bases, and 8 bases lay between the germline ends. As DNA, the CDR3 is TGTGCCAGCAGTCCCCAGCGCAATGAGCAGTTCTTC. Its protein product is CASSPQRNEQFF.

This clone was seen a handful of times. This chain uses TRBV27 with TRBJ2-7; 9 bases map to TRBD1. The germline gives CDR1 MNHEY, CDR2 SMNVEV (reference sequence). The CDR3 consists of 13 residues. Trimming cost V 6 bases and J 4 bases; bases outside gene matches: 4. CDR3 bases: TGTGCCAGCAGGTCGGGACAGGGATACGAGCAGTACTTC. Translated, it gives CASRSGQGYEQYF.

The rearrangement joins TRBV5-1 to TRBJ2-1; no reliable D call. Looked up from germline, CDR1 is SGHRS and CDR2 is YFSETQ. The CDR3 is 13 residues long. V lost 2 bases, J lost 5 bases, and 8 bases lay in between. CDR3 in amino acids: CASSLFYDNEQFF. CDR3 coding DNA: TGCGCCAGCAGCTTATTCTACGACAATGAGCAGTTCTTC.

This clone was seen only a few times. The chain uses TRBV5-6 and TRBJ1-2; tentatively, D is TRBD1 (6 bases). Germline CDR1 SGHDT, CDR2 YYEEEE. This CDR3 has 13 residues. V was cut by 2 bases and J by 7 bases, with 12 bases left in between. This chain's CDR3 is CASSFPGAGGYTF. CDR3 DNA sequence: TGTGCCAGCAGCTTTCCGGGGGCGGGTGGCTACACCTTC. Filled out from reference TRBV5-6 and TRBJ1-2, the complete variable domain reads DAGVTQSPTHLIKTRGQQVTLRCSPKSGHDTVSWYQQALGQGPQFIFQYYEEEERQRGNFPDRFSGHQFPNYSSELNVNALLLGDSALYLCASSFPGAGGYTFGSGTRLTVV.

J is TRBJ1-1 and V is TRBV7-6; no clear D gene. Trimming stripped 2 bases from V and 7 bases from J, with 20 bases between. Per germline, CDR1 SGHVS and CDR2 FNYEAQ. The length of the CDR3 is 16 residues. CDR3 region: CASSLSTLLLKREAFF. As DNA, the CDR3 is TGTGCCAGCAGCTTATCCACATTATTGCTAAAGCGTGAAGCTTTCTTT.

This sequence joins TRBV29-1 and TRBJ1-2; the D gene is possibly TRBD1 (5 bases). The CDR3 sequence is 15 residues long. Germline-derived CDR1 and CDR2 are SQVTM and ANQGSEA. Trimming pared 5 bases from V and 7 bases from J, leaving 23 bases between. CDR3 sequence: CSVSAGRGGESGYTF. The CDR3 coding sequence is TGCAGCGTTTCCGCCGGGCGGGGGGGAGAGAGTGGCTACACCTTC.

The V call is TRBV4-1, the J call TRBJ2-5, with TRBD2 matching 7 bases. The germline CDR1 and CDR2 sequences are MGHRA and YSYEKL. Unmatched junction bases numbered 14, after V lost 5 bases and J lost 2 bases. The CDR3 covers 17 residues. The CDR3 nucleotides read TGCGCCAGCAGCTCCTCGCGCCTAGCGGATGGACAAGAGACCCAGTACTTC. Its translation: CASSSSRLADGQETQYF.